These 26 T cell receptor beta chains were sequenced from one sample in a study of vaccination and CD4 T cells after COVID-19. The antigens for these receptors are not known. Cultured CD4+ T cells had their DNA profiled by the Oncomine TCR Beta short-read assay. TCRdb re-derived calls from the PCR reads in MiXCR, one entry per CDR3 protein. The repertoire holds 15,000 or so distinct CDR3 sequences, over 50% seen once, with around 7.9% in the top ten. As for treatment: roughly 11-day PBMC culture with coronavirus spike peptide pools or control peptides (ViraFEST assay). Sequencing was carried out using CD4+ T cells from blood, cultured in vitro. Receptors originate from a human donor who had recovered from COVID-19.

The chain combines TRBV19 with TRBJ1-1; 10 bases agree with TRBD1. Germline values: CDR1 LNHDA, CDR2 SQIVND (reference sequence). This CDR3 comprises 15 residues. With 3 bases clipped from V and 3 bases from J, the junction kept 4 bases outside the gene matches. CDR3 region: CASSIAGTGDTEAFF. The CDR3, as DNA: TGTGCCAGTAGTATCGCCGGGACAGGGGACACTGAAGCTTTCTTT.

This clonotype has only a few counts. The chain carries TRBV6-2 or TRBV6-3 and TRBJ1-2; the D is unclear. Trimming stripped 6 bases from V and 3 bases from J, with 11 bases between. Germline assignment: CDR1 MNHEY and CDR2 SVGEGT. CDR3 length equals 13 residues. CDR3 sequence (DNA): TGTGCCAGCAGATCGACGGACTACTATGGCTACACCTTC. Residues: CASRSTDYYGYTF.

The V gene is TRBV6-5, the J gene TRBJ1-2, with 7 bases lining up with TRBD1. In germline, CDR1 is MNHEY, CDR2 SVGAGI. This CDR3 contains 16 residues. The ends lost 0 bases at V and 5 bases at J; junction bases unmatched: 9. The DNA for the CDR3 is TGTGCCAGCAGTTACTCGACGCAGGGGGTGAATTATGGCTACACCTTC. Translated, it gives CASSYSTQGVNYGYTF.

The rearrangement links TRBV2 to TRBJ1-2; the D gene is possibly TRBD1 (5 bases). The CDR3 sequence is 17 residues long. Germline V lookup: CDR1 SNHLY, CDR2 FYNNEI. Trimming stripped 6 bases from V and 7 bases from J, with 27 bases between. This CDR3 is CASRRAQTVTRVGGYTF. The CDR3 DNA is TGTGCCAGCAGGCGGGCCCAAACGGTGACCAGGGTAGGTGGCTACACCTTC.

The CDR3 DNA reads TGTGCCAGCAGCGAGGGGCCATTAAATTCACCCCTCCACTTT. Residues: CASSEGPLNSPLHF. The V call is TRBV9, the J call TRBJ1-6, with a tentative D call TRBD1 (5 bases). The CDR3 contains 14 residues. Germline V gene sequence: CDR1 SGDLS, CDR2 YYNGEE. The V gene lost 3 bases and the J gene lost 7 bases, with 11 bases spanning the gap.

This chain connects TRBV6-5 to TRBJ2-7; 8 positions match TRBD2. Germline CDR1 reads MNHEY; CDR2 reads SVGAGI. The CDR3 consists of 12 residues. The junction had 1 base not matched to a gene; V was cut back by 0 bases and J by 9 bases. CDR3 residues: CASSYSRGGQYF. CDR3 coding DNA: TGTGCCAGCAGTTACTCCCGGGGGGGGCAGTACTTC.

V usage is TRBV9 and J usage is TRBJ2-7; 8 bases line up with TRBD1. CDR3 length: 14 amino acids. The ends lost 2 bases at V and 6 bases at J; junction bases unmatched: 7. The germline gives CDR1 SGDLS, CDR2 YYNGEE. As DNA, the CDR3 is TGTGCCAGCAGCGTGGGACAGGCCCCCAGCGAGCAGTACTTC. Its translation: CASSVGQAPSEQYF.

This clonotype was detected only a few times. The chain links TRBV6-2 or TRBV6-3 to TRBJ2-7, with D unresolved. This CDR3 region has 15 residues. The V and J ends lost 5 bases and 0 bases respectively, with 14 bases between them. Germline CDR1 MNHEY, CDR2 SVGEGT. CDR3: CASSPAGVASYEQYF. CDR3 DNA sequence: TGTGCCAGCAGTCCCGCAGGCGTAGCCTCCTACGAGCAGTACTTC.

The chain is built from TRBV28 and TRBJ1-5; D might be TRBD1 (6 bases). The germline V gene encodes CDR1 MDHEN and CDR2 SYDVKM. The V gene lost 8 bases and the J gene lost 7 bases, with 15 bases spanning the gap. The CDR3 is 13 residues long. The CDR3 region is CASVTGGHQPQHF. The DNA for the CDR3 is TGTGCCAGCGTAACCGGGGGGCACCAGCCCCAGCATTTT.

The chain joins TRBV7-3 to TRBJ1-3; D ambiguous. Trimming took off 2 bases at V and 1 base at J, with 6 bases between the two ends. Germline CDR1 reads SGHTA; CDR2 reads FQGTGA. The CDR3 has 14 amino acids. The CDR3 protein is CASSLGQSGNTIYF. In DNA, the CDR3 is TGTGCCAGCAGCTTAGGGCAATCTGGAAACACCATATATTTT.

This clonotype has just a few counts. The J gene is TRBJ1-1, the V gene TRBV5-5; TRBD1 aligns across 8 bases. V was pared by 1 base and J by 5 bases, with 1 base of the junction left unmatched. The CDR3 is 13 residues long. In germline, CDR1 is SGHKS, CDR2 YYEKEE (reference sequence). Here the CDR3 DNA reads TGTGCCAGCAGCTTGCAGGGGGCAACTGAAGCTTTCTTT. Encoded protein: CASSLQGATEAFF.

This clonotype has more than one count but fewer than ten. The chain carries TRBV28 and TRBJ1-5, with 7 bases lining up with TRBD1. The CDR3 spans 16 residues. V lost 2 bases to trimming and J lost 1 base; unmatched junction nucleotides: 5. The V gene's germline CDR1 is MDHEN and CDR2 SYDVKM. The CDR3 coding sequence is TGTGCCAGCAGTTTAACCGCAGGGGGGAGCAATCAGCCCCAGCATTTT. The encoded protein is CASSLTAGGSNQPQHF.

CDR3 bases: TGCGCCAGCAGCGCCATGACAGCTAACTATGGCTACACCTTC. This translates into CASSAMTANYGYTF. The chain employs TRBV5-1 and TRBJ1-2; TRBD1 might be the D (5 bases). The V gene's germline CDR1 is SGHRS and CDR2 YFSETQ. CDR3 size: 14 residues. The V and J ends lost 4 bases and 0 bases respectively, with 10 bases between them.

The CDR3 spells CASSLSASYEQYF. CDR3 DNA: TGTGCCAGCAGTTTATCTGCATCCTACGAGCAGTACTTC. The gene calls are TRBV28 and TRBJ2-7; D unresolved. The CDR3 runs 13 residues. The V end lost 1 base, the J end lost 1 base, and 5 bases lay between the germline ends. CDR1 and CDR2 from the germline V gene are MDHEN and SYDVKM.

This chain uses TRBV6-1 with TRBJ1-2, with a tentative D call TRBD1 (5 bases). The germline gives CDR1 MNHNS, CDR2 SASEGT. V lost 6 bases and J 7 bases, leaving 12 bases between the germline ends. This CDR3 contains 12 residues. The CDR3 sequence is CASSPGALGYTF. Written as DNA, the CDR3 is TGTGCCAGCAGCCCCGGGGCGCTTGGCTACACCTTC.

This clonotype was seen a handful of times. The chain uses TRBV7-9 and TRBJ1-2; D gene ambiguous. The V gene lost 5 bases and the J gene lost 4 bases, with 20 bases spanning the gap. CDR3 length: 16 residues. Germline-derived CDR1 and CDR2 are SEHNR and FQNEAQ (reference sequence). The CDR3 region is CASSLGLGFSFYGYTF. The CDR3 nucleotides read TGTGCCAGCAGCCTAGGTCTGGGCTTCTCCTTCTATGGCTACACCTTC.

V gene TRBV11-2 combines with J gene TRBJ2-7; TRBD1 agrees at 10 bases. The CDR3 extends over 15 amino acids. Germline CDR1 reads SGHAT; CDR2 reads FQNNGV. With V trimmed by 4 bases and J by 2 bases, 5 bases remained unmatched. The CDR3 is CASSSRQGATYEQYF. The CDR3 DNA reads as TGTGCCAGCAGCTCAAGACAGGGGGCTACCTACGAGCAGTACTTC.

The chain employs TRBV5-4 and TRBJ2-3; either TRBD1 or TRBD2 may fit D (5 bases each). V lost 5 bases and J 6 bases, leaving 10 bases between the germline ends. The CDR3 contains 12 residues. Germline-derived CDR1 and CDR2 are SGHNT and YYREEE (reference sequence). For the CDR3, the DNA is TGTGCCAGCAGGTGGGACGAGGATACGCAGTATTTT. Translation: CASRWDEDTQYF.

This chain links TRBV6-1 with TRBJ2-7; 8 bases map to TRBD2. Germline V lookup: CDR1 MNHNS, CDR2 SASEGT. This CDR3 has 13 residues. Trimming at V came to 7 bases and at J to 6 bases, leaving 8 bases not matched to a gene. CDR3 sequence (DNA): TGTGCCAGCATCGAAGCGGGAGAGGGCGAGCAGTACTTC. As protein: CASIEAGEGEQYF.

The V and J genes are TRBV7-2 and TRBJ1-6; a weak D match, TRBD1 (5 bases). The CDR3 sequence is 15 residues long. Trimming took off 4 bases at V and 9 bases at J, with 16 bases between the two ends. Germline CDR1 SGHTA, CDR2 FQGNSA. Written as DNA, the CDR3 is TGTGCCAGCAGCTCGTCTAAGCGGGGGTCTTCACCCCTCCACTTT. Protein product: CASSSSKRGSSPLHF.

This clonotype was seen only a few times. Here the CDR3 DNA reads TGTGCCAGCAGTGTGGTCAGGTCCTCCCAGCCCCAGCATTTT. It translates to CASSVVRSSQPQHF. This chain connects TRBV2 to TRBJ1-5; D not certain. CDR3 size: 14 residues. Trimming pared 4 bases from V and 7 bases from J, leaving 14 bases between. Germline assignment: CDR1 SNHLY and CDR2 FYNNEI.

This CDR3 reads CAWSVRLHYEQYF. CDR3 DNA sequence: TGTGCCTGGAGTGTTCGACTGCACTACGAGCAGTACTTC. V is TRBV30 and J is TRBJ2-7; D is uncertain. The V gene lost 0 bases and the J gene lost 3 bases, with 9 bases spanning the gap. This CDR3 is 13 amino acids long. CDR1 is GTSNPN, CDR2 SVGIG, per germline (reference sequence).

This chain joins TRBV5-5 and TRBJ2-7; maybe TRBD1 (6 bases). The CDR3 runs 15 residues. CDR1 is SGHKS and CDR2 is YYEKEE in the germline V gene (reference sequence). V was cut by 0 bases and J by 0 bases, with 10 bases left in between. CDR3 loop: CASSLAGTSSYEQYF. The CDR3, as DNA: TGTGCCAGCAGCTTGGCCGGGACAAGCTCCTACGAGCAGTACTTC. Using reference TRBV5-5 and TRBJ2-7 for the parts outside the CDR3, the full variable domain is DAGVTQSPTHLIKTRGQQVTLRCSPISGHKSVSWYQQVLGQGPQFIFQYYEKEERGRGNFPDRFSARQFPNYSSELNVNALLLGDSALYLCASSLAGTSSYEQYFGPGTRLTVT.

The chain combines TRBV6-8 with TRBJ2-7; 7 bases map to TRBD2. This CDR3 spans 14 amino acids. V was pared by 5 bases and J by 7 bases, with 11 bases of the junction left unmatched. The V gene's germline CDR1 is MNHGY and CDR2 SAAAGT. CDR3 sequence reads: CASSTDGGNYEQYF. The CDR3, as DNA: TGTGCCAGCAGTACGGACGGGGGGAACTATGAGCAGTACTTC.

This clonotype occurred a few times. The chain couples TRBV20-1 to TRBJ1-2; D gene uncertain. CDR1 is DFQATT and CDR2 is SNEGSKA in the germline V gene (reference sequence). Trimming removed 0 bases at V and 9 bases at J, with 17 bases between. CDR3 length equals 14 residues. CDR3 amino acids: CSARERGFNTSYTF. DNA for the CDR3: TGCAGTGCTAGAGAACGAGGGTTTAACACGAGCTACACCTTC.

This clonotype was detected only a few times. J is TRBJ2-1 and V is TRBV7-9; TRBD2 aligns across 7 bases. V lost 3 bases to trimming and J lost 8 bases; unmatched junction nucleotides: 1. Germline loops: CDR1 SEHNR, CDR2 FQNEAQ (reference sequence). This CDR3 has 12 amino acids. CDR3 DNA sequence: TGTGCCAGCAGCTTTGGGGGGGATGAGCAGTTCTTC. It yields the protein CASSFGGDEQFF.